This entry describes one T cell receptor (beta chain). What it binds is unknown. Each donor's blood draw was 7.5 to 10 milliliters of peripheral blood. These data come from a study of blood T cells in healthy people across ages. Notes on the study in general: More naive CD4+ cells and higher diversity were found in long-lived than in aged donors. Per million T cells, the diversity of TCR beta decreased roughly linearly as age advanced.

A second about 6 to 12 cycle PCR used barcoded and J-beta primers. Every sample gave at least 2.5 million paired-end reads containing CDR3. TCRdb fed the 5' RACE reads into MiXCR, producing one record per CDR3 protein. The sample has 1 million or so distinct CDR3 sequences; less than 50% are singletons. CDR1 SNHLY and CDR2 FYNNEI come from the germline V gene. The CDR3 loop spans 17 amino acids. The TCR originated in a woman in her sixties or seventies in good health. The rearrangement joins TRBV2 to TRBJ2-7, with TRBD1 matching over 9 bases. The last part of the DNA fits TRBJ2-5 better; the J call may be wrong. The sequenced material came from blood. CDR3 in amino acids: CASSQTREQGAMGTQYF. In DNA, the CDR3 is TGTGCCAGCAGCCAAACCCGAGAACAGGGGGCGATGGGGACCCAGTACTTC.